Described below is a single T cell receptor (beta chain) sequence and its context. Its cognate antigen has yet to be identified. It has no much larger one-base neighbor in the sample; base qualities were not kept. The sample belongs to a study of T cell responses to AZD1222 COVID-19 vaccine (dated by TCRdb to the early 2020s). Regarding the complete study: AZD1222 recipients whose second dose came at about 4 weeks and those whose second dose came at about 12 weeks were combined into one group, since spike-specific TCR depth and breadth did not differ between the two schedules. A total of about 240 trial participants underwent TCR sequencing, of whom around 200 received two doses of AZD1222 and around 26 received two doses of the MenACWY control vaccine. Trial participants were enrolled by age into 18-55, 56-69 and 70-plus year subgroups, with 148, 28 and 57 TCR-sequenced participants respectively. The full study reports these points: The 56-69-year group was small, and its depth increase did not reach significance, likely because of low power. The vaccine-associated CD4 TCRs covered the entire spike protein, and the dominant responses fell in regions 160-218 and 743-854. Because no day 14 peak-response samples were available, repertoires were characterized only after the peak T cell response. Spike-specific TCR breadth and depth rose significantly after two AZD1222 doses compared with day 0 and with MenACWY recipients. Conclusions about previously exposed vaccinees are limited because only 6 or 7 AZD1222 recipients were SARS-CoV-2 seropositive at baseline. Most participants were white British and females outnumbered males, and the authors suggested that clonal diversity may have been underestimated. Reportedly, close to half of the unique spike-specific TCRs recognized epitopes lying outside the regions that are mutated in the B.1.351 and B.1.1.7 variants.

The CDR3 sequence holds 13 residues, the cysteine and phenylalanine included. The read is trimmed to its CDR3 DNA, 39 bases read in frame from base 1. The germline V gene yields SGHVS for CDR1 and FQNEAQ for CDR2. A distance of 13 bases separates the germline ends of V and J, which lose 3 bases and 10 bases respectively. This specimen's time point label, interpreted: baseline before first vaccination. Samples from vaccinated people were obtained from the UK trials COV001 and COV002, which included a single-blind randomized controlled phase 2/3 trial of AZD1222 (ChAdOx1 nCoV-19) in healthy adults. For TCRbeta chain sequencing, PBMC samples were collected from trial participants at day 0 and at day 28 after the second dose. The CDR3 regions of human TCRbeta chains were subjected to immunosequencing. The authors' pipeline ran thus. Repertoire TCRs were checked for matches against a reference library of SARS-CoV-2-specific TCRs that had been generated using the MIRA antigen-specificity platform. Breadth was defined as the fraction of unique TCRs that were SARS-CoV-2-associated, and depth was defined as the fraction of total T cells that were SARS-CoV-2-associated. Using the MIRA data, every spike-specific TCR was mapped to the spike region that the TCR reacted to and assigned to either a CD4 or a CD8 class. Log10-transformed breadth and depth values were compared by one-way ANOVA with Sidak's multiple comparisons tests. This immuneACCESS table, as held by TCRdb, lists in-frame sequences with V and J called but not all clones. Of the missing ones, under half trace to an unresolved V gene in checked studies; the others have no known cause. D and trimming come from the DNA, and the V and J calls and clone size come from that table. This sample has approximately 180,000 clones in its table, and just over 85% of those were observed once. In total, the top ten clones hold approximately 8% of the sample.

The starting material was peripheral blood, obtained on day 0 of AZD1222 vaccination. The TCR comes from an adult in good health. The receptor chain draws on TRBV7-8 and TRBJ2-1; the D region may be TRBD1 or TRBD2, each matching 5 bases equally. The CDR3 protein: CASSFLSGREQFF. The sequence in DNA is TGTGCCAGCAGCTTCTTATCGGGGCGCGAGCAGTTCTTC.